A selection of T cell receptor beta chains follows, all from one sample in a study of blood T cell repertoires in COVID-19. Generated by immunoSEQ multiplex PCR, the TCRdb table keeps only in-frame clones and is missing some. The sample shows approximately 150,000 clones, less than 90% of them seen only once. Sequencing was carried out using peripheral blood. All receptors derive from a man aged 55-75 years with acute or convalescent COVID-19. Both conserved end residues are part of each CDR3. Fields, in order: J gene, D gene, V gene, CDR3 protein, CDR3 DNA. The D gene is left open where the match is weak.

j_gene: TRBJ2-4; d_gene: -; v_gene: TRBV10-3; CDR3aa: CATSKGGEDIQYF; CDR3nt: TGTGCCACGTCCAAGGGTGGGGAGGACATTCAGTACTTC
j_gene: TRBJ2-2; d_gene: -; v_gene: TRBV27; CDR3aa: CASSLSITGYGGELFF; CDR3nt: TGTGCCAGCAGTTTATCGATAACAGGGTACGGCGGGGAGCTGTTTTTT
j_gene: TRBJ2-7; d_gene: TRBD2; v_gene: TRBV4-1; CDR3aa: CASSQDEPSGRTYEQYF; CDR3nt: TGCGCCAGCAGCCAAGATGAGCCTAGCGGGAGGACCTACGAGCAGTACTTC
j_gene: TRBJ2-1; d_gene: TRBD1; v_gene: TRBV7-9; CDR3aa: CASSADRVNEQFF; CDR3nt: TGTGCCAGCAGCGCGGACAGGGTCAATGAGCAGTTCTTC
j_gene: TRBJ2-3; d_gene: TRBD2; v_gene: TRBV30; CDR3aa: CAWSLGLAGGDTQYF; CDR3nt: TGTGCCTGGAGCCTGGGACTAGCGGGAGGCGATACGCAGTATTTT
j_gene: TRBJ1-1; d_gene: -; v_gene: TRBV27; CDR3aa: CASSLIGGDTEAFF; CDR3nt: TGTGCCAGCAGTTTGATAGGGGGAGACACTGAAGCTTTCTTT
j_gene: TRBJ2-7; d_gene: -; v_gene: TRBV19; CDR3aa: CASTDSAGSYEQYF; CDR3nt: TGTGCCAGTACCGACAGTGCCGGCTCCTACGAGCAGTACTTC
j_gene: TRBJ2-7; d_gene: TRBD2; v_gene: TRBV5-4; CDR3aa: CASSLGPAGAYEQYF; CDR3nt: TGTGCCAGCAGCTTGGGACCAGCGGGAGCCTACGAGCAGTACTTC
j_gene: TRBJ1-6; d_gene: -; v_gene: TRBV2; CDR3aa: CATLANYNSPLHF; CDR3nt: TGTGCCACCCTGGCCAACTATAATTCACCCCTCCACTTT
j_gene: TRBJ2-7; d_gene: -; v_gene: TRBV11-2; CDR3aa: CASSLARVGSYEQYF; CDR3nt: TGTGCCAGCAGCTTAGCCAGGGTGGGCTCCTACGAGCAGTACTTC
j_gene: TRBJ2-7; d_gene: TRBD2; v_gene: TRBV7-9; CDR3aa: CASSLAGGRQGYEQYF; CDR3nt: TGTGCCAGCAGCTTAGCGGGCGGGAGGCAAGGCTACGAGCAGTACTTC
j_gene: TRBJ1-2; d_gene: TRBD1; v_gene: TRBV30; CDR3aa: CACPGQGFYGYTF; CDR3nt: TGTGCCTGTCCAGGACAGGGGTTTTATGGCTACACCTTC
j_gene: TRBJ1-5; d_gene: -; v_gene: TRBV4-1; CDR3aa: CASSPWGQGNQPQHF; CDR3nt: TGCGCCAGCAGCCCGTGGGGGCAGGGTAATCAGCCCCAGCATTTT
j_gene: TRBJ1-4; d_gene: -; v_gene: TRBV6-1; CDR3aa: CASSEVPSATNEKLFF; CDR3nt: TGTGCCAGCAGTGAAGTTCCCTCGGCAACTAATGAAAAACTGTTTTTT
j_gene: TRBJ2-1; d_gene: -; v_gene: TRBV29-1; CDR3aa: CSVPGQGEQFF; CDR3nt: TGCAGCGTTCCAGGGCAGGGTGAGCAGTTCTTC
j_gene: TRBJ2-2; d_gene: TRBD1; v_gene: TRBV29-1; CDR3aa: CSVDRGGTGELFF; CDR3nt: TGCAGCGTGGACAGGGGAGGCACCGGGGAGCTGTTTTTT
j_gene: TRBJ2-7; d_gene: -; v_gene: TRBV6-5; CDR3aa: CASSQRVGEQYF; CDR3nt: TGTGCCAGCAGTCAACGGGTTGGAGAGCAGTACTTC
j_gene: TRBJ1-2; d_gene: TRBD1; v_gene: TRBV18; CDR3aa: CASSPNRDSNYGYTF; CDR3nt: TGTGCCAGCTCGCCTAATCGGGACAGCAACTATGGCTACACCTTC
j_gene: TRBJ2-7; d_gene: -; v_gene: TRBV4-2; CDR3aa: CASSQGGATYEQYF; CDR3nt: TGTGCCAGCAGCCAGGGGGGAGCCACCTACGAGCAGTACTTC
j_gene: TRBJ1-6; d_gene: -; v_gene: TRBV12-3/TRBV12-4; CDR3aa: CASSSPLSRSLHF; CDR3nt: TGTGCCAGCAGTTCCCCATTGTCGAGATCCCTCCACTTT
j_gene: TRBJ1-2; d_gene: TRBD1; v_gene: TRBV18; CDR3aa: CASSRITLGQGTGGYTF; CDR3nt: TGTGCCAGCTCACGGATTACCCTCGGACAGGGAACGGGAGGCTACACCTTC
j_gene: TRBJ2-3; d_gene: TRBD2; v_gene: TRBV24-1; CDR3aa: CATSDGASRGGTDTQYF; CDR3nt: TGTGCCACCAGTGATGGTGCCTCTCGCGGGGGTACAGATACGCAGTATTTT
j_gene: TRBJ1-5; d_gene: -; v_gene: TRBV19; CDR3aa: CASKDQGRSNQPQHF; CDR3nt: TGTGCCAGTAAGGACCAGGGAAGGAGCAATCAGCCCCAGCATTTT